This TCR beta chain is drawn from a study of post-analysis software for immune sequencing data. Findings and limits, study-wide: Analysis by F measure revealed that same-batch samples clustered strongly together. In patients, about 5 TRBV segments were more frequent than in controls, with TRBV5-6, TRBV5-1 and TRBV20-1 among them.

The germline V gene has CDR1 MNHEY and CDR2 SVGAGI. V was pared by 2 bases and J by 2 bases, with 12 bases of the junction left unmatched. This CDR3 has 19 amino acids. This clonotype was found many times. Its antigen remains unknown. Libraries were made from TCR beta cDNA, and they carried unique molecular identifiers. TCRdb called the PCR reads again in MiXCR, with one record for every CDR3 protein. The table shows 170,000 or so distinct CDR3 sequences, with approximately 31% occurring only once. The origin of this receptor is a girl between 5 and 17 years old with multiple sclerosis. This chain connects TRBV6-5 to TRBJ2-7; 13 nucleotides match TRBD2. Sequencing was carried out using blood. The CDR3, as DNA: TGTGCCAGCAGTTACGCAGTTAGGACTAGCGGGAGTTTCACCTACGAGCAGTACTTC. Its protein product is CASSYAVRTSGSFTYEQYF.